The TCR beta chain under discussion was sequenced for a study of cytomegalovirus exposure and HLA in healthy donors. Trimming took 3 bases from V and 3 from J, leaving 14 bases between them. This CDR3 comprises 15 residues. CDR1 and CDR2 (germline): SGHRS, YFSETQ. Regarding the study as a whole: The listing of 150 to 200 TCR beta chains classed them as cytomegalovirus-associated. DRB1 had the most TCR associations and HLA-C the fewest, a later analysis found, with rates varying by HLA locus. Analyses of presence/absence relied on an assumption of roughly uniform sequencing depth across donors.

PCR primers comprised 60 Vbeta and 13 Jbeta primers. TCRdb's table, derived via immunoSEQ multiplex PCR, lists solely in-frame clones and lacks some. The sample shows roughly 120,000 clones, roughly four fifths of them seen only once. Worth noting for this clone: Its antigen is as yet unknown.

The receptor comes from a man aged 40-55 years in good health and CMV-seronegative. Sequences were obtained from PBMCs. The chain carries TRBV5-1 and TRBJ2-3, with a tentative D call TRBD2 (7 bases). In DNA form, the CDR3 reads TGCGCCAGCAGCTGGAGGGGGACTACGACAGATACGCAGTATTTT. Translated, it gives CASSWRGTTTDTQYF.